The TCR beta chain described here comes from a study of shared clonotypes between healthy human individuals. The naive CD8 population came from CD45RO-negative cells selected for CCR7, without terminally differentiated effector memory CD45RA+ cells. The donor population consisted of healthy HIV-negative adults with no recent acute infections or vaccinations. A 200 ng quantity of DNA, 32,000 or so T cell genomes, went into the sorted-subset replicate PCRs. TCRdb's table, derived via immunoSEQ multiplex PCR, lists solely in-frame clones and lacks some. Of around 600,000 clones in the sample, 85% to 95% were seen once. Findings and caveats of the study: The generation probabilities recorded for non-shared clonotypes fell below those of clonotypes shared by all four donors. Memory subsets generally showed lower estimated richness than naive subsets.

In regard to this clone: The antigen remains undetermined.

This CDR3 spans 14 amino acids. Per germline, CDR1 LGHNA and CDR2 YNFKEQ. The V end was cut by 3 bases, the J end by 5 bases, with 13 bases between. This chain connects TRBV4-2 to TRBJ2-5; D possibly corresponds to TRBD1 (7 bases). This receptor was identified in a woman in her 30s in good health. Sequencing was performed on naive CD8+ T cells sorted from blood. The CDR3 spells CASSQEGAGETQYF. CDR3 bases: TGTGCCAGCAGCCAGGAGGGGGCTGGGGAGACCCAGTACTTC.